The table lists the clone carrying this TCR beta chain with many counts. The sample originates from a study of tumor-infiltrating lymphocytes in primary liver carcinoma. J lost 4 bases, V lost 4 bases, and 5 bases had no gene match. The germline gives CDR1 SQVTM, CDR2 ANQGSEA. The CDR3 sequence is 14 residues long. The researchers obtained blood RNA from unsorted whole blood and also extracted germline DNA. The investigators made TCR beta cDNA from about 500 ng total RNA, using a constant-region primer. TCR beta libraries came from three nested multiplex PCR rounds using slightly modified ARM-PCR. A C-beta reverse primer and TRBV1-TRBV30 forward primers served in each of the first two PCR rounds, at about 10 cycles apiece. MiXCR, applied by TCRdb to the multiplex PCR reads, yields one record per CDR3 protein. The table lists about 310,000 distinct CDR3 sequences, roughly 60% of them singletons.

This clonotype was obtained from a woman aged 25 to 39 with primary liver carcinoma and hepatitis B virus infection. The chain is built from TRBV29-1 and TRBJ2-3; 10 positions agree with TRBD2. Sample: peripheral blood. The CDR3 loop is CSVVLAGDADTQYF. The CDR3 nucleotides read TGCAGCGTTGTTCTAGCGGGAGACGCAGATACGCAGTATTTT.